This T cell receptor beta chain was obtained from a study of human T cells and chemical hapten exposure. Study-level points and caveats: Following DPC sensitization, TCRs present above 1 in 1000 frequency showed no change.

CDR3 length equals 14 residues. CDR1 is SQVTM and CDR2 is ANQGSEA in the germline V gene. The V and J ends lost 2 bases and 0 bases respectively, with 9 bases between them. Of note for this clonotype: The antigen is unknown.

Time point noted: patch test 3, about 24 weeks after DPC sensitization. Treatment specified: therapeutic diphenylcyclopropenone sensitization with weekly scalp DPC. The study extracted total RNA from unfractionated whole blood. Via MiXCR, TCRdb re-called the RACE reads, giving one row per CDR3 protein. The sample consists of some 90,000 distinct CDR3 sequences, under 13% of them appearing once. This rearrangement joins TRBV29-1 to TRBJ2-3; possibly TRBD2 for D (6 bases). Material: whole blood, obtained in connection with sensitization to the hapten diphenylcyclopropenone (DPC). The TCR comes from a woman aged 25 to 39 with alopecia areata. Some clones in this sample may be carry-over from other donors' samples. In DNA form, the CDR3 reads TGCAGCGTTGAAACCGGGAGTAGCACAGATACGCAGTATTTT. This translates into CSVETGSSTDTQYF.